These 5 T cell receptor beta chains originate from one sample sequenced in a study of blood T cell repertoires in COVID-19. Profiled with immunoSEQ multiplex PCR; TCRdb holds only in-frame clones, not every one. The sample holds 300,000 to 350,000 clones, about 92% seen once. The sample consisted of peripheral blood. The receptors originated from an older woman with COVID-19, enrolled during active disease.

About this clone itself: Other DNA sequences in this sample translate to the same CDR3. The chain is built from TRBV18 and TRBJ1-5, with 9 bases aligning to TRBD1. CDR1 and CDR2 (germline): KGHSH, LQKENI. V lost 5 bases and J lost 6; bases outside the gene matches: 5. This CDR3 comprises 14 residues. The DNA for the CDR3 is TGTGCCAGCTCAGCGGGACAGGGAGTTCAGCCCCAGCATTTT. Its protein product is CASSAGQGVQPQHF.

The rearrangement uses TRBV19 and TRBJ2-6, with D perhaps TRBD1 (5 bases). This CDR3 spans 14 amino acids. Per germline, CDR1 LNHDA and CDR2 SQIVND (reference sequence). Trimming cost V 8 bases and J 2 bases, with 10 bases left between them. This CDR3 is CASRTRAGANVLTF. DNA of the CDR3: TGTGCCAGTCGTACCAGGGCTGGGGCCAACGTCCTGACTTTC.

The chain uses TRBV9 and TRBJ2-1; no clear D gene. The V end was cut by 3 bases, the J end by 2 bases, with 9 bases between. The length of the CDR3 is 14 residues. Germline CDR1 reads SGDLS; CDR2 reads YYNGEE. The CDR3 is CASSDSSAYNEQFF. The DNA of the CDR3 is TGTGCCAGCAGCGACTCTAGTGCCTACAATGAGCAGTTCTTC.

The V call is TRBV9, the J call TRBJ1-4; 8 bases match TRBD1. CDR1 is SGDLS, CDR2 YYNGEE, per germline. The length of the CDR3 is 15 residues. The J segment lost 8 bases and the V segment lost 3 bases, leaving 9 bases of the junction unmatched. CDR3 region: CASSASGQGWEKLFF. CDR3 in DNA: TGTGCCAGCAGCGCTTCAGGACAGGGTTGGGAAAAACTGTTTTTT. Filled out from reference TRBV9 and TRBJ1-4, the complete variable domain reads DSGVTQTPKHLITATGQRVTLRCSPRSGDLSVYWYQQSLDQGLQFLIQYYNGEERAKGNILERFSAQQFPDLHSELNLSSLELGDSALYFCASSASGQGWEKLFFGSGTQLSVL.

This chain links TRBV28 with TRBJ2-1; 7 bases match TRBD1. CDR1 is MDHEN, CDR2 SYDVKM, per germline. V lost 10 bases and J lost 8; bases outside the gene matches: 11. The CDR3 loop spans 13 amino acids. CDR3 loop: CATSDRVDDEQFF. CDR3 coding DNA: TGTGCCACCTCCGACAGGGTAGACGATGAGCAGTTCTTC.